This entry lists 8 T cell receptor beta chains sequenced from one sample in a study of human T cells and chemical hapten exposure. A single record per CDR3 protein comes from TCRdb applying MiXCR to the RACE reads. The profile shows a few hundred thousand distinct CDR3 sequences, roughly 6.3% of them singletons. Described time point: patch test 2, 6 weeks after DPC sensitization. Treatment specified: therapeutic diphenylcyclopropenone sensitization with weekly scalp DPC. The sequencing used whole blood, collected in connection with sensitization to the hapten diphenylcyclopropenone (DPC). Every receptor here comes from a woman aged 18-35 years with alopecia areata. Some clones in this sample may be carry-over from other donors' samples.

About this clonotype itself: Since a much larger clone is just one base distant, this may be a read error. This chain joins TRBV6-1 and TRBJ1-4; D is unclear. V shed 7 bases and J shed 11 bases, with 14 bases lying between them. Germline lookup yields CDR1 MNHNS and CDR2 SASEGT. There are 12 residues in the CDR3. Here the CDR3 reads CASNIVSDKLFF. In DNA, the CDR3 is TGTGCCAGCAATATTGTCTCGGATAAACTGTTTTTT.

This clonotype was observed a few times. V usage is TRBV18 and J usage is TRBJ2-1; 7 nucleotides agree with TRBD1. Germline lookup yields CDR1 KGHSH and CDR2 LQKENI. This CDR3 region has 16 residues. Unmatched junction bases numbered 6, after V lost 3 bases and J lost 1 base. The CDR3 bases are TGTGCCAGCTCACCGACAGGGCAGACTTCCTACAATGAGCAGTTCTTC. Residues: CASSPTGQTSYNEQFF.

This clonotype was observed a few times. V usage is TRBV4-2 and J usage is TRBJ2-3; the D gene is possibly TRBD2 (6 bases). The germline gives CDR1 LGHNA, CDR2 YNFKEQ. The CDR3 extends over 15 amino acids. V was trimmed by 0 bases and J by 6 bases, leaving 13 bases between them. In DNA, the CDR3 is TGTGCCAGCAGCCAAGATCATAATGCGGGGGATACGCAGTATTTT. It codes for CASSQDHNAGDTQYF.

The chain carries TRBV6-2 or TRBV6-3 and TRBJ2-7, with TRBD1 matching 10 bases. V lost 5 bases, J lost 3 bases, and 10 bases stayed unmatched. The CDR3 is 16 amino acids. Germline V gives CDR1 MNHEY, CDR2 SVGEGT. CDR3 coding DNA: TGTGCCAGCAGTCCGGGACAGGGGAACACTTTCTACGAGCAGTACTTC. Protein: CASSPGQGNTFYEQYF.

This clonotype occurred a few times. The CDR3: CASSIDPDRPTSEQYF. CDR3 sequence (DNA): TGTGCCAGTAGTATAGATCCCGACAGGCCTACCTCCGAGCAGTACTTC. The chain recombines TRBV19 with TRBJ2-7; D is possibly TRBD1 (6 bases). The V end was cut by 0 bases, the J end by 6 bases, with 18 bases between. The CDR3 length is 16 residues. Looked up from germline, CDR1 is LNHDA and CDR2 is SQIVND (reference sequence).

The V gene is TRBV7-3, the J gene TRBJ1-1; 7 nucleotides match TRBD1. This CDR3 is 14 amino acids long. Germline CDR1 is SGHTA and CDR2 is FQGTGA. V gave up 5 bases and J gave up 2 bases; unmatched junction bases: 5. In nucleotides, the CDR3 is TGTGCCAGCAGCCACAGGGGTCGAAACACTGAAGCTTTCTTT. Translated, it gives CASSHRGRNTEAFF.

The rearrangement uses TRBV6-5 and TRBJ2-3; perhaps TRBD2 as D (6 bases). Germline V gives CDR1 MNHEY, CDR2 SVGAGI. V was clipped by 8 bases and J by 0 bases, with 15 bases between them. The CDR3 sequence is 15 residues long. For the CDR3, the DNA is TGTGCCAGCGTAAAAAGCGGGCCTAGCACAGATACGCAGTATTTT. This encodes CASVKSGPSTDTQYF.

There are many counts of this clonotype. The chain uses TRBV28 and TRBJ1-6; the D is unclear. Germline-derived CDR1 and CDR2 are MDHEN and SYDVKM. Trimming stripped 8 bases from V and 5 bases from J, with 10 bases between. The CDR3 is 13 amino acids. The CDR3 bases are TGTGCCAGCGCCGGGCTAGATAATTCACCCCTCCACTTT. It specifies CASAGLDNSPLHF.